This T cell receptor (beta chain) was documented in a study of STAT3 mutations in large granular lymphocyte leukemia. About the study: Immunosuppressive therapy was given to more than half of T-LGLL patients.

To note about this clone: The antigen remains unidentified.

Overall study results and limits: Persisting codominant clonotypes may have hidden a small pathogenic clone. In T-cell large granular lymphocyte leukemia, about half of patients showed multiple immunodominant subclonotypes.

The CDR3 contains 12 residues. Germline assignment: CDR1 WSHSY and CDR2 SAAADI. Between the trimmed V and J ends, which lost 6 bases and 1 base, there was a span of 6 bases. Clones were read by immunoSEQ multiplex PCR, and TCRdb kept only the in-frame ones, dropping some. Of roughly 40,000 clones detected, around nine tenths appear once; the ten largest clones hold roughly 0.4%. This receptor was taken from a human donor with T large granular lymphocyte leukemia. Some clones in this sample may be carry-over from other donors' samples. Sequenced material: PBMCs. This rearrangement joins TRBV10-2 to TRBJ1-2; D remains unclear. CDR3 in DNA: TGCGCCAGCAGGGTCAATAACTATGGCTACACCTTC. This gives the protein CASRVNNYGYTF.